Listed below are T cell receptor beta chains from one sample, sequenced in a study of OX40 agonist ivuxolimab in advanced cancers. Sequencing used immunoSEQ multiplex PCR; TCRdb keeps in-frame clones, though not all of them. The sample contains tens of thousands of clones, around three quarters of which appear only once. The material was CD4+ or CD8+ T cells sorted from blood, obtained in a trial of the OX40 agonist ivuxolimab. The origin of the receptors is an adult with an advanced solid tumor such as melanoma, head and neck, liver or kidney cancer. Both conserved end residues are trimmed from each CDR3. The size entry is marked missing in some rows and otherwise reads once, few, many or a size class.

>TRBV5-1|once|TRBJ1-4
ASSVGSNNYNEKLF
>TRBV6-7|NA|TRBJ2-5
ASSYPFGTETQY
>TRBV10-3|NA|TRBJ1-4
AISEVAVNTNEKLF
>TRBV19|NA|TRBJ2-1
ASSQTGGVANEQF
>TRBV6-1|few|TRBJ2-3
ASSATSTTDTQY
>TRBV4-1|NA|TRBJ2-2
ASSPWGKDTGELF
>TRBV6-6|NA|TRBJ2-2
ASTAGGGTGELF
>TRBV15|NA|TRBJ1-5
ATSRHRDLRGSNQPQH
>TRBV2|NA|TRBJ1-2
ASSADGYYGYT
>TRBV18|many|TRBJ1-5
ASSPPSGSGNQPQH
>TRBV5-1|once|TRBJ1-5
ASSLGINQPQH
>TRBV7-6|NA|TRBJ1-5
ASSLEGQASSQPQH
>TRBV27|NA|TRBJ2-1
ASSLSSGSSYNEQF
>TRBV27|NA|TRBJ1-2
ASSTAMAGYGYT
>TRBV30|NA|TRBJ2-3
AWSVLGVDTQY
>TRBV13|NA|TRBJ2-7
ASSLGGQFKQY
>TRBV19|once|TRBJ1-3
ASSIGQFSGNTIY
>TRBV14|few|TRBJ1-1
ASSPLTGVRTEAF
>TRBV6-1|NA|TRBJ2-3
ASTQSGGATDTQY
>TRBV4-1|NA|TRBJ1-2
ASSQPGQSPGYT
>TRBV13|once|TRBJ2-3
ASSRRREDTQY
>TRBV6-6|NA|TRBJ1-1
ASSYSQAEAF
>TRBV6-1|few|TRBJ2-1
ASSLRGGFPNEQF
>TRBV2|NA|TRBJ2-1
ASRPDRSSYNEQF
>TRBV6-1|NA|TRBJ1-5
ASSEAGKSQPQH
>TRBV7-9|NA|TRBJ2-5
ASRPPHRGRGQETQY
>TRBV9|NA|TRBJ2-5
ASSVSTGQEETQY
>TRBV7-8|NA|TRBJ2-2
ASSSRLAGGNTGELF
>TRBV5-1|NA|TRBJ1-2
ASSFMDNYGYT
>TRBV19|NA|TRBJ1-5
ASSFGFNQPQH
>TRBV30|NA|TRBJ1-3
AWAAGLGGNTIY
>TRBV11-2|NA|TRBJ1-6
ASSLAQGKVSPLH
>TRBV27|NA|TRBJ1-4
ASSLEDSLTLNEKLF
>TRBV29-1|NA|TRBJ2-7
SVRTVGSYEQY
>TRBV5-1|few|TRBJ2-6
ASSLNPGAGANVLT
>TRBV28|NA|TRBJ1-1
ASSLWAVGAF
>TRBV7-2|NA|TRBJ2-3
ASSFRGSTDTQY
>TRBV5-1|NA|TRBJ2-1
ASSLNLMGLAGDNEQF
>TRBV2|NA|TRBJ1-6
ASSYGGALNSPLH
>TRBV21-1|NA|TRBJ2-5
ASSKVVEASGALQETQY